One sample yielded the 19 T cell receptor beta chains listed below, sequenced in a study of blood T cells in healthy people across ages (dated by TCRdb to between 2015 and 2016). The library relied on 5' RACE. Instrument on record: Illumina HiSeq 2500. A second about 7 to 11 cycle PCR used a sample-barcoded 5' primer and a J-beta primer mix. TCRdb applied fastp at Q25 and MiXCR to the public reads, then kept only in-frame beta chains. A single entry per CDR3 protein holds the most common genes and DNA from its merged rows. Within this sample are over 1,200,000 distinct CDR3 sequences, with almost 60% of them counted one time only. The top ten clonotypes cover roughly 7% of the sample. Sequencing input: blood. These receptors all come from a man younger than 35 in good health.

Regarding this clonotype: A read error may produce the germline difference seen at one junction end. The rearrangement joins TRBV3-1 to TRBJ2-1, with 8 bases identical to TRBD2. The CDR3 spans 16 residues. Germline V gene sequence: CDR1 LGHDT, CDR2 YNNKEL (reference sequence). Here the CDR3 DNA reads TGTGCCAGCAACCATGAAGAGCGGGAGTCCTACAATGGGCAGTTCTTC. It specifies CASNHEERESYNGQFF.

The chain employs TRBV6-5 and TRBJ2-3, with 12 bases aligning to TRBD2. Per the germline V gene, CDR1 is MNHEY and CDR2 is SVGAGI. This CDR3 comprises 16 residues. Unmatched junction bases numbered 4, after V lost 0 bases and J lost 6 bases. The CDR3 is CASSYSTSGGRDTQYF. The CDR3 coding sequence is TGTGCCAGCAGTTACTCGACTAGCGGGGGAAGGGATACGCAGTATTTT.

This clonotype was counted only a few times. The V gene is TRBV29-1, the J gene TRBJ2-1; D possibly corresponds to TRBD1 (5 bases). The CDR3 has 12 residues. Germline V gives CDR1 SQVTM, CDR2 ANQGSEA. Trimming shortened V by 4 bases and J by 4 bases, and 8 bases separated the two germline ends. The CDR3, as DNA: TGCAGCGTTGTGCGACAGTACAATGAGCAGTTCTTC. It yields the protein CSVVRQYNEQFF.

The chain joins TRBV7-2 to TRBJ2-4; D possibly corresponds to TRBD1 (5 bases). Trimming took off 7 bases at V and 0 bases at J, with 16 bases between the two ends. The V gene's germline CDR1 is SGHTA and CDR2 FQGNSA. CDR3 size: 16 residues. CDR3 sequence reads: CASTKDNLRAKNIQYF. The CDR3, as DNA: TGTGCCAGCACCAAGGACAACCTTAGAGCCAAAAACATTCAGTACTTC.

This clonotype was seen just once. V is TRBV4-1 and J is TRBJ2-1; D might be TRBD1 or TRBD2, each matching 5 bases. The ends were cut back, 4 bases at V and 6 bases at J, with 13 bases in the middle. The CDR3 is 14 amino acids. The germline V gene encodes CDR1 MGHRA and CDR2 YSYEKL. In nucleotides, the CDR3 is TGCGCCAGCAGCCCCCGGGACGGACTCAATGAGCAGTTCTTC. As protein: CASSPRDGLNEQFF.

The chain uses TRBV4-2 and TRBJ1-1; TRBD1 agrees at 8 bases. CDR1 is LGHNA, CDR2 YNFKEQ, per germline. J lost 7 bases, V lost 4 bases, and 5 bases had no gene match. CDR3 length: 13 residues. CDR3 protein: CASSLGQANEAFF. The CDR3 DNA reads TGTGCCAGCAGCCTGGGACAGGCTAATGAAGCTTTCTTT.

The CDR3 DNA reads as TGTGCCAGCATGGGGGCGGGGCTACAGGAGCAGTTCTTC. Translating it yields CASMGAGLQEQFF. The chain uses TRBV12-3 or TRBV12-4 and TRBJ2-1; the D call may be TRBD1 or TRBD2 (6 bases each). This CDR3 has 13 residues. Trimming removed 7 bases at V and 10 bases at J, with 17 bases between.

The chain links TRBV18 to TRBJ1-1; 9 positions agree with TRBD1. CDR3 length equals 16 residues. The V gene's germline CDR1 is KGHSH and CDR2 LQKENI. With V trimmed by 3 bases and J by 1 base, 6 bases remained unmatched. DNA of the CDR3: TGTGCCAGCTCACCGACACCGGGACAGGGGAACACTGAAGCTTTCTTT. Amino acids: CASSPTPGQGNTEAFF.

V gene TRBV20-1 combines with J gene TRBJ2-5; possible D gene TRBD1, 6 bases. The DNA end is more similar to TRBJ2-7, so the J call may be wrong. Per germline, CDR1 DFQATT and CDR2 SNEGSKA (reference sequence). This CDR3 is built from 12 residues. The CDR3 loop reads CSAVQGFHEQYF. DNA for the CDR3: TGCAGTGCTGTACAGGGTTTCCACGAGCAGTACTTC.

J is TRBJ1-6 and V is TRBV12-3 or TRBV12-4; 11 nucleotides agree with TRBD1. This CDR3 region has 16 residues. V gave up 6 bases and J gave up 4 bases; unmatched junction bases: 5. CDR3 nucleotide sequence: TGTGCCAGCAGCCCCGGGACAGGGGGATATAATTCACCCCTCCACTTT. This encodes CASSPGTGGYNSPLHF.

The chain combines TRBV6-2 or TRBV6-3 with TRBJ2-2; 7 bases fit TRBD1. Germline assignment: CDR1 MNHEY and CDR2 SVGEGT. CDR3 size: 18 residues. V shed 6 bases, J shed 3 bases, and the junction held 16 bases outside the gene matches. CDR3 sequence reads: CASSLRLTGRLDTGELFF. CDR3 coding DNA: TGTGCCAGCAGCCTTAGGTTGACAGGGCGTCTCGACACCGGGGAGCTGTTTTTT.

Concerning this clonotype itself: The conserved phenylalanine or tryptophan normally closing the CDR3 is absent here, so this likely arose from a read error. The chain is built from TRBV4-1 and TRBJ2-7, with 9 bases matching TRBD1. V lost 0 bases to trimming and J lost 4 bases; unmatched junction nucleotides: 4. Germline V CDR1 and CDR2: MGHRA, YSYEKL. This CDR3 region has 15 residues. The CDR3 loop reads CASSQDGTGSYEQYL. DNA for the CDR3: TGCGCCAGCAGCCAAGATGGGACAGGGTCGTACGAGCAGTACTTG.

The chain carries TRBV6-5 and TRBJ1-2; TRBD1 matches 8 bases. After removal of 6 bases from V and 6 bases from J, the junction contained 18 bases not matched to a gene. The CDR3 extends over 17 amino acids. The V gene's germline CDR1 is MNHEY and CDR2 SVGAGI. This CDR3 is CASRYRTGILLMDGYTF. The CDR3, as DNA: TGTGCCAGCAGATACCGGACAGGGATTCTTTTAATGGATGGCTACACCTTC.

The rearrangement uses TRBV2 and TRBJ2-5; D gene ambiguous. Germline lookup yields CDR1 SNHLY and CDR2 FYNNEI. CDR3 length equals 14 residues. V was shortened by 9 bases and J by 2 bases, with 16 bases between the two germline ends. Written as DNA, the CDR3 is TGTGCCAGTACACCGGGCCTCGAGCAAGAGACCCAGTACTTC. This encodes CASTPGLEQETQYF.

The V call is TRBV7-9, the J call TRBJ2-5; no reliable D call. This CDR3 is built from 13 residues. V was clipped by 0 bases and J by 2 bases, with 4 bases between them. Germline lookup yields CDR1 SEHNR and CDR2 FQNEAQ (reference sequence). The CDR3 loop reads CASSLAQQETQYF. The CDR3 coding sequence is TGTGCCAGCAGCTTAGCTCAACAAGAGACCCAGTACTTC.

The chain recombines TRBV7-2 with TRBJ2-1; D possibly corresponds to TRBD2 (5 bases). Trimming took 2 bases from V and 13 from J, leaving 12 bases between them. The germline CDR1 and CDR2 sequences are SGHTA and FQGNSA. The CDR3 consists of 12 residues. The chain's CDR3 is CASSLKTGRQFF. The CDR3 DNA sequence: TGTGCCAGCAGCTTAAAGACGGGGAGACAGTTCTTC.

The genes are TRBV20-1 and TRBJ1-1, with a tentative D call TRBD1 (5 bases). The CDR3 consists of 14 residues. The germline CDR1 and CDR2 sequences are DFQATT and SNEGSKA (reference sequence). Trimming shortened V by 0 bases and J by 2 bases, and 10 bases separated the two germline ends. The CDR3 spells CSARDFQGNTEAFF. Written as DNA, the CDR3 is TGCAGTGCTAGAGATTTTCAGGGAAACACTGAAGCTTTCTTT.

This clonotype was observed a single time. The V and J genes are TRBV6-5 and TRBJ1-5; D might be TRBD1 (5 bases). This CDR3 spans 12 amino acids. Germline V lookup: CDR1 MNHEY, CDR2 SVGAGI. Between the trimmed V and J ends, which lost 7 bases and 9 bases, there was a span of 13 bases. The CDR3 region is CASNRRGRPQHF. The CDR3 DNA sequence: TGTGCCAGCAATCGGAGGGGCCGGCCCCAGCATTTT.

This chain connects TRBV10-2 to TRBJ2-4, with D tentatively TRBD2 (6 bases). Judging by the DNA end, TRBJ2-7 fits better; the J call may be wrong. CDR1 and CDR2 (germline): WSHSY, SAAADI. The CDR3 consists of 15 residues. The CDR3 reads CASRGAGVGGYEQYF. CDR3 in DNA: TGCGCCAGCAGAGGGGCCGGGGTAGGAGGGTACGAGCAGTACTTC.